The source of this T cell receptor (beta chain) is a study of shared clonotypes between healthy human individuals. Study context: Participating donors consisted of two women and a few men aged 18 to 49.

As to this clone: Antigen: not known.

Broader study findings: Sorted-subset sequencing was shown by rarefaction to be incomplete despite large depth. In four donors, around 5.5% of naive CD4 clonotypes appeared in common.

The CDR3 is 13 residues long. Germline CDR1 reads SGHRS; CDR2 reads YFSETQ. V lost 4 bases and J 7 bases, leaving 14 bases between the germline ends. Measured with immunoSEQ multiplex PCR; TCRdb has only the in-frame clones, and not every one. The sample consists of fewer than 3 million clones, around 93% of them appearing once. This chain joins TRBV5-1 and TRBJ1-2; a weak D match, TRBD1 (5 bases). The sample comprised naive CD4+ T cells from PBMCs. The subset: CD45RA+ positively selected. This TCR was sampled from a man aged 18-30 years in good health. Some clones in this sample may be carry-over from other donors' samples. The CDR3 DNA is TGCGCCAGCAGCGACGACCGGGACCCTGGCTACACCTTC. This translates into CASSDDRDPGYTF.